These T cell receptor beta chains were read from a single sample in a study of blood T cell repertoires in COVID-19. Method: immunoSEQ multiplex PCR; TCRdb's copy keeps in-frame clones and lacks some. The sample carries hundreds of thousands of clones, roughly 77% recorded once. The material sequenced was peripheral blood. The origin of the receptors is a woman of 80 years or more with acute or convalescent COVID-19. The conserved cysteine and the conserved F or W are not part of the CDR3 here.

V: TRBV27; length: 14; CDR3: ASSSGGVWNNSPLH
V: TRBV7-2; length: 12; CDR3: ASSWRGQYDEQY
V: TRBV7-3; length: 14; CDR3: ASSLAGQASNQPQH
V: TRBV3-1/TRBV3-2; length: 14; CDR3: APQGEGTLMNTEAF
V: TRBV5-1; length: 12; CDR3: ASSPGERNTEAF
V: TRBV4-1; length: 16; CDR3: ASSQEKDRGQGNTEAF
V: TRBV18; length: 12; CDR3: ASSQDRTSSPLH
V: TRBV10-3; length: 9; CDR3: AVTSSNEQF
V: TRBV19; length: 8; CDR3: ASGDYGYT
V: TRBV4-3; length: 10; CDR3: ASSQEGAKQF
V: TRBV29-1; length: 11; CDR3: SAGAGYWYEQY
V: TRBV4-1; length: 14; CDR3: ASSQKPGGARETQY
V: TRBV10-3; length: 14; CDR3: AIRRIERQGNTEAF
V: TRBV29-1; length: 12; CDR3: SVEKGLSGAEAF
V: TRBV28; length: 12; CDR3: ASSLLGGGTEAF
V: TRBV2; length: 13; CDR3: ASSVAMLAKNIQY
V: TRBV7-2; length: 14; CDR3: ASSLPPTSGWQTQY
V: TRBV12-1; length: 12; CDR3: ASSLGTREETQY
V: TRBV7-6; length: 12; CDR3: ASSYRLAEETQY
V: TRBV5-1; length: 13; CDR3: ASSLMAGNNYGYT
V: TRBV29-1; length: 10; CDR3: SVWTDRYEQY
V: TRBV7-9; length: 15; CDR3: ASSSLGGIIVPDGYT
V: TRBV5-1; length: 12; CDR3: ASSLDHGVTEAF
V: TRBV11-2; length: 13; CDR3: ASSLGSGGYNEQF
V: TRBV14; length: 13; CDR3: ASSQGRRGTYEQY
V: TRBV2; length: 12; CDR3: ASSALAGGDTQY
V: TRBV5-1; length: 11; CDR3: ASRTGGNYGYT
V: TRBV6-5; length: 11; CDR3: ASSIDRSYEQY
V: TRBV12-3/TRBV12-4; length: 11; CDR3: ASSSQGVETQY
V: TRBV6-5; length: 14; CDR3: ASSYSRTSGTYEQY
V: TRBV12-3/TRBV12-4; length: 11; CDR3: ASSLEGAEKLF
V: TRBV6-5; length: 12; CDR3: ASSYRTGGTEAF
V: TRBV5-6; length: 16; CDR3: ASSPRQGGFFGDTEAF
V: TRBV19; length: 13; CDR3: ASSIRGPSGTEAF
V: TRBV28; length: 13; CDR3: ASSSLITGYTEAF
V: TRBV18; length: 12; CDR3: ASSPLDNNYGYT
V: TRBV5-1; length: 11; CDR3: ASSADRGGGYT
V: TRBV5-1; length: 12; CDR3: ASTRGPTNTEAF
V: TRBV6-6; length: 10; CDR3: ASATTNEKLF
V: TRBV6-5; length: 11; CDR3: ASRTGSHNEQF
V: TRBV5-4; length: 13; CDR3: ASSLDRALDYGYT